This TCR beta chain was identified during a study of T cell responses to AZD1222 COVID-19 vaccine. Study background: Pooling was applied to second doses at about 4 or about 12 weeks.

A note on this clone: The antigen is undetermined.

V was shortened by 2 bases and J by 2 bases, with 7 bases between the two germline ends. Germline assignment: CDR1 KGHSH and CDR2 LQKENI. The CDR3 contains 13 residues. Study-wide results and limits: Possibly, clonal diversity was underestimated; donors were largely white British and included more females. After the peak T cell response, and only then, were repertoires sampled.

Here immunoSEQ multiplex PCR was the method, and the copy in TCRdb shows in-frame clones only, minus some. This sample yields 60,000 to 80,000 clones, of which roughly 90% are seen a single time; approximately 5% belongs to the top ten. The receptor was isolated from an adult in good health. This material consisted of peripheral blood, taken on day 0 of AZD1222 vaccination. This chain joins TRBV18 and TRBJ2-7; perhaps TRBD2 as D (5 bases). CDR3 in DNA: TGTGCCAGCTCACCAGCTAGCCCCTACGAGCAGTACTTC. It yields the protein CASSPASPYEQYF. Supplemented by reference TRBV18 and TRBJ2-7, the full variable domain reads NAGVMQNPRHLVRRRGQEARLRCSPMKGHSHVYWYRQLPEEGLKFMVYLQKENIIDESGMPKERFSAEFPKEGPSILRIQQVVRGDSAAYFCASSPASPYEQYFGPGTRLTVT.